This TCR beta chain was identified during a study of control samples from healthy donors and cancer patients. CDR3 length: 15 residues. The V gene lost 6 bases and the J gene lost 4 bases, with 16 bases spanning the gap. Germline CDR1 and CDR2: MNHEY and SVGAGI. Sequencing was performed with immunoSEQ multiplex PCR; in TCRdb, only in-frame clones are kept and a portion is missing. The sample lists 95,000 to 100,000 clones; 85% to 90% were seen once. The sample comprised blood. The chain joins TRBV6-5 to TRBJ1-5, with D possibly being TRBD1 (6 bases). This TCR was recovered from a man in his thirties or forties in good health. The CDR3 DNA follows: TGTGCCAGCAGGCTATACAGGGATAGGAATCAGCCCCAGCATTTT. Translated, it gives CASRLYRDRNQPQHF.